Given below is one T cell receptor (beta chain) in context. The target antigen is unknown. The sample comes from a study of identical twins. General study findings and limits: Invariant cells of the MAIT and iNKT types might have partly distorted the zero-insertion analyses. There were fewer insertions in abundant cord blood beta clonotypes, but memory repertoires showed no such pattern.

In every case, the donor was a healthy Caucasian. V was clipped by 1 base and J by 2 bases; unmatched bases: 2. Germline V lookup: CDR1 LGHNA, CDR2 YSLEER. The CDR3 totals 14 residues. Unique molecular identifiers were in the cDNA, with template-switch universal primer binding. One entry per CDR3 protein, called by TCRdb with MiXCR from the 5' RACE reads. This sample has hundreds of thousands of distinct CDR3 sequences; around 6.1% occur once, and the top ten carry about 2%. The sequencing input was naive T cells sorted from blood. V gene TRBV4-3 combines with J gene TRBJ2-7; 7 bases agree with TRBD1. This receptor was identified in a man between 18 and 35 years old in good health. CDR3 in DNA: TGCGCCAGCAGCCAAGTAACAGGGGCCTACGAGCAGTACTTC. This translates into CASSQVTGAYEQYF.